This TCR beta chain was retrieved from a study of cytomegalovirus exposure and HLA in healthy donors. General study results and limits: Apart from CMV serostatus, no immune exposure information was available. Presence/absence analyses supposed approximately even sequencing depth among donors.

PCR amplification relied on 60 Vbeta primers (plus 13 Jbeta primers). Original methodology: Counted up in a later analysis, unique TCR beta chains came to roughly 80 million, with around 9.9 million shared. The method was immunoSEQ multiplex PCR; TCRdb's version includes in-frame clones alone and lacks a portion of them. V, J and clone size reflect that table, while D and trimming were determined from the DNA. The sample lists about 140,000 clones, approximately 80% occurring once. This clone was picked up one time. Its antigen is not identified. Looked up from germline, CDR1 is MGHRA and CDR2 is YSYEKL. The V end lost 7 bases, the J end lost 2 bases, and 21 bases lay between the germline ends. The CDR3 length is 17 residues.

This sequence originates from a man aged 50-59 years in good health and CMV-seronegative. V gene TRBV4-1 combines with J gene TRBJ1-3; D is ambiguous. The sequencing sample was made of PBMCs. CDR3 residues: CASTPSRGGHPGNTIYF. CDR3 DNA sequence: TGCGCCAGCACCCCAAGCCGGGGAGGGCACCCTGGAAACACCATATATTTT.